These 32 T cell receptor beta chains were sequenced from one sample in a study of blood T cell repertoires in COVID-19. The method was immunoSEQ multiplex PCR; TCRdb's version includes in-frame clones alone and lacks a portion of them. This table has roughly 300,000 clones, 75% to 85% appearing once. Sequencing used peripheral blood. These receptors originate from a human donor in a cohort sampled during active COVID-19.

This clone was seen a few times. The rearrangement joins TRBV6-1 to TRBJ2-2; D might be TRBD2 (5 bases). The CDR3 is 13 amino acids. Germline CDR1 and CDR2: MNHNS and SASEGT. Deletions cut 3 bases from V and 3 bases from J, with 5 bases between. In DNA, the CDR3 is TGTGCCAGCAGTGACGGGGACACCGGGGAGCTGTTTTTT. Protein sequence: CASSDGDTGELFF.

V and J are TRBV29-1 and TRBJ1-2; TRBD1 aligns across 8 bases. Germline V gene lookup returns CDR1 SQVTM and CDR2 ANQGSEA. J was trimmed by 2 bases and V by 5 bases; bases with no gene match: 16. The CDR3 is 17 amino acids. CDR3 bases: TGCAGCGTTCTCGCGGCGGACAGGGCCCCCATCAACTATGGCTACACCTTC. Amino acid sequence: CSVLAADRAPINYGYTF.

In regard to this clone: This may stem from a read error, because a much larger clone lies one nucleotide away. J is TRBJ1-1 and V is TRBV5-1; D not resolved. CDR1 is SGHRS and CDR2 is YFSETQ in the germline V gene. The CDR3 extends over 14 amino acids. V lost 0 bases to trimming and J lost 0 bases, with 6 bases between them. CDR3 in amino acids: CASSLAQMNTEAFF. CDR3 in DNA: TGCGCCAGCAGCTTGGCACAGATGAACACTGAAGCTTTCTTT.

V and J are TRBV5-1 and TRBJ2-7; TRBD1 aligns across 7 bases. The J segment lost 4 bases and the V segment lost 4 bases, leaving 11 bases of the junction unmatched. The CDR3 spans 15 residues. Germline CDR1 is SGHRS and CDR2 is YFSETQ. The CDR3 loop is CASSVLPGQSYEQYF. The CDR3 region has the DNA TGCGCCAGCAGCGTACTACCGGGACAGAGTTACGAGCAGTACTTC.

The chain is built from TRBV19 and TRBJ1-5; no clear D gene. The germline V and J ends were trimmed by 3 bases and 0 bases, with 9 bases remaining between them. Germline assignment: CDR1 LNHDA and CDR2 SQIVND (reference sequence). The CDR3 extends over 15 amino acids. CDR3 region: CASSIGQTSNQPQHF. In DNA form, the CDR3 reads TGTGCCAGTAGTATTGGGCAGACTAGCAATCAGCCCCAGCATTTT. Supplemented by reference TRBV19 and TRBJ1-5, the full variable domain reads DGGITQSPKYLFRKEGQNVTLSCEQNLNHDAMYWYRQDPGQGLRLIYYSQIVNDFQKGDIAEGYSVSREKKESFPLTVTSAQKNPTAFYLCASSIGQTSNQPQHFGDGTRLSIL.

V and J are TRBV2 and TRBJ2-1, with 9 bases aligning to TRBD1. From germline, CDR1 is SNHLY and CDR2 FYNNEI. Trimming took 8 bases from V and 7 from J; bases not matched to a gene: 6. CDR3 length equals 13 residues. The CDR3: CASLGQGMNEQFF. CDR3 bases: TGTGCCAGCCTGGGACAGGGCATGAATGAGCAGTTCTTC.

The chain couples TRBV13 to TRBJ2-2; 7 bases align to TRBD2. V was clipped by 8 bases and J by 7 bases; unmatched bases: 10. The CDR3 runs 14 residues. Per the germline V gene, CDR1 is PRHDT and CDR2 is FYEKMQ (reference sequence). This CDR3 reads CASAPGLTNGELFF. In DNA, the CDR3 is TGTGCCAGCGCCCCGGGACTAACCAACGGGGAGCTGTTTTTT.

V gene TRBV6-5 combines with J gene TRBJ2-7; TRBD2 matches 10 bases. Germline-derived CDR1 and CDR2 are MNHEY and SVGAGI. CDR3 size: 13 residues. V gave up 5 bases and J gave up 3 bases; unmatched junction bases: 1. DNA of the CDR3: TGTGCCAGCAGTACTAGCGGGGACTACGAGCAGTACTTC. Amino acids: CASSTSGDYEQYF.

This clone came up a few times. The V and J genes are TRBV5-1 and TRBJ2-1; D is perhaps TRBD2 (6 bases). Trimming stripped 4 bases from V and 0 bases from J, with 11 bases between. Germline V lookup: CDR1 SGHRS, CDR2 YFSETQ. The CDR3 runs to 15 residues. The CDR3 nucleotides read TGCGCCAGCAGCCTTACTAGCCTCTCCTACAATGAGCAGTTCTTC. This codes for CASSLTSLSYNEQFF.

The chain joins TRBV4-2 to TRBJ1-6; D remains unclear. The CDR3 sequence is 16 residues long. V lost 0 bases and J 5 bases, leaving 11 bases between the germline ends. Germline V lookup: CDR1 LGHNA, CDR2 YNFKEQ. This CDR3 is CASSQDMARDNSPLHF. For the CDR3, the DNA is TGTGCCAGCAGCCAAGATATGGCGCGGGATAATTCACCCCTCCACTTT.

The chain combines TRBV7-2 with TRBJ1-2; D perhaps matches TRBD1 (5 bases). V lost 1 base and J 4 bases, leaving 13 bases between the germline ends. This CDR3 comprises 15 residues. Germline V gene sequence: CDR1 SGHTA, CDR2 FQGNSA. The DNA of the CDR3 is TGTGCCAGCAGCTTAGGGGTACTCGGGGGCTATGGCTACACCTTC. Translation gives CASSLGVLGGYGYTF.

This chain uses TRBV6-2 or TRBV6-3 with TRBJ2-2; 10 bases are shared with TRBD2. Unmatched junction bases numbered 2, after V lost 6 bases and J lost 1 base. Germline assignment: CDR1 MNHEY and CDR2 SVGEGT. There are 15 residues in the CDR3. The CDR3 nucleotides are TGTGCCAGCAGCCCTAGCGGGGGGAACACCGGGGAGCTGTTTTTT. This encodes CASSPSGGNTGELFF.

This clone was observed a single time. V usage is TRBV19 and J usage is TRBJ1-3; a weak D match, TRBD1 (6 bases). The CDR3 loop spans 15 amino acids. V lost 7 bases and J lost 0, with 13 bases in between. Germline V CDR1 and CDR2: LNHDA, SQIVND (reference sequence). The DNA of the CDR3 is TGTGCCAGTACCCCCCACAGGGCCTCTGGAAACACCATATATTTT. Its protein is CASTPHRASGNTIYF.

This clone has just a few counts. V and J are TRBV3-1 (or the pseudogene TRBV3-2) and TRBJ2-1, with 7 bases that match TRBD2. From germline, CDR1 is LGHDT and CDR2 YNNKEL (reference sequence). CDR3 length: 17 amino acids. V lost 4 bases, J lost 4 bases, and 13 bases stayed unmatched. The CDR3 spells CASSLRAGTTFYNEQFF. CDR3 DNA sequence: TGTGCCAGCAGCCTAAGAGCCGGGACTACCTTTTACAATGAGCAGTTCTTC.

The chain carries TRBV29-1 and TRBJ2-7; 9 nucleotides line up with TRBD1. V shed 3 bases, J shed 6 bases, and the junction held 12 bases outside the gene matches. CDR3 length: 15 amino acids. CDR1 and CDR2 from the germline V gene are SQVTM and ANQGSEA. CDR3 in amino acids: CSVEKSGTGLSEQYF. The CDR3 nucleotides read TGCAGCGTTGAGAAGTCAGGGACAGGGTTGAGCGAGCAGTACTTC.

The rearrangement uses TRBV2 and TRBJ1-4, with TRBD1 matching 7 bases. CDR1 SNHLY and CDR2 FYNNEI come from the germline V gene. Trimming at V came to 2 bases and at J to 1 base, leaving 4 bases not matched to a gene. The CDR3 is 16 amino acids. The CDR3 sequence is CASSEQGVVTNEKLFF. The CDR3 DNA is TGTGCCAGCAGTGAACAGGGGGTTGTAACTAATGAAAAACTGTTTTTT.

The chain carries TRBV30 and TRBJ2-7; 10 positions match TRBD2. CDR1 GTSNPN and CDR2 SVGIG come from the germline V gene (reference sequence). The CDR3 has 14 amino acids. The V segment lost 2 bases and the J segment 2 bases; nucleotides outside the gene matches: 3. CDR3 in DNA: TGTGCCTGGAGTCGGACTAGCGGTACCTACGAGCAGTACTTC. Its translation: CAWSRTSGTYEQYF.

This chain links TRBV6-5 with TRBJ1-2; D is possibly TRBD1 (6 bases). The ends were cut back, 5 bases at V and 4 bases at J, with 8 bases in the middle. CDR1 and CDR2 from the germline V gene are MNHEY and SVGAGI. This CDR3 is 12 amino acids long. The CDR3 loop is CASSRTAYGYTF. CDR3 DNA sequence: TGTGCCAGCAGTAGGACAGCCTATGGCTACACCTTC.

This clone has a single count. This chain joins TRBV9 and TRBJ2-2; possible D gene TRBD2, 5 bases. Germline loops: CDR1 SGDLS, CDR2 YYNGEE. The CDR3 runs to 15 residues. Trimming took 0 bases from V and 1 from J, leaving 7 bases between them. CDR3 residues: CASSVGGLNTGELFF. The CDR3 DNA follows: TGTGCCAGCAGCGTAGGAGGGTTGAACACCGGGGAGCTGTTTTTT.

The chain uses TRBV24-1 and TRBJ1-1; TRBD1 might be the D (6 bases). CDR3 length equals 13 residues. Trimming took 7 bases from V and 1 from J, leaving 9 bases between them. Germline values: CDR1 KGHDR, CDR2 SFDVKD. The CDR3 is CATSRGENTEAFF. Here the CDR3 DNA reads TGTGCCACCAGCAGGGGAGAGAACACTGAAGCTTTCTTT.

The gene calls are TRBV5-6 and TRBJ1-5, with D perhaps matching TRBD1 (5 bases). The CDR3 length is 16 residues. Trimming left V 0 bases short and J 3 bases short, with 13 bases between. Per germline, CDR1 SGHDT and CDR2 YYEEEE. The CDR3 coding sequence is TGTGCCAGCAGCTTGGCCTCGGGGGGGGTCAATCAGCCCCAGCATTTT. Its protein product is CASSLASGGVNQPQHF.

The V and J genes are TRBV23-1 and TRBJ2-7, with 7 bases that match TRBD1. TRBV23-1 is marked as an open reading frame, function uncertain. Losses at the gene ends were 8 bases for V and 0 bases for J; bases not matched to a gene: 13. This CDR3 is built from 16 residues. Here the CDR3 reads CASFPVGTAISYEQYF. The CDR3, as DNA: TGCGCCAGCTTCCCGGTAGGGACAGCGATCTCCTACGAGCAGTACTTC.

The V call is TRBV3-1 (or the pseudogene TRBV3-2), the J call TRBJ1-4; D is possibly TRBD1 (5 bases). CDR3 length equals 16 residues. V lost 0 bases and J 7 bases, leaving 15 bases between the germline ends. CDR1 and CDR2 (germline): LGHDT, YNNKEL (reference sequence). The CDR3 coding sequence is TGTGCCAGCAGCCAAGATCTTAAGACAGTCGGTGAAAAACTGTTTTTT. This gives the protein CASSQDLKTVGEKLFF.

This chain uses TRBV19 with TRBJ1-1; maybe TRBD1 (5 bases). The CDR3 consists of 12 residues. Trimming shortened V by 4 bases and J by 6 bases, and 9 bases separated the two germline ends. Germline assignment: CDR1 LNHDA and CDR2 SQIVND (reference sequence). The CDR3 DNA is TGTGCCAGTAGTACAGGGTCCCCTGAAGCTTTCTTT. It codes for CASSTGSPEAFF.

This sequence joins TRBV5-1 and TRBJ1-4; TRBD1 agrees at 9 bases. CDR3 size: 15 residues. Germline V gives CDR1 SGHRS, CDR2 YFSETQ. The ends lost 4 bases at V and 11 bases at J; junction bases unmatched: 12. The CDR3 bases are TGCGCCAGCAGCGCTACCGGGACAGGGAAGGTGAAACTGTTTTTT. Protein sequence: CASSATGTGKVKLFF. Combining the CDR3 with reference TRBV5-1 and TRBJ1-4 gives the whole variable domain KAGVTQTPRYLIKTRGQQVTLSCSPISGHRSVSWYQQTPGQGLQFLFEYFSETQRNKGNFPGRFSGRQFSNSRSEMNVSTLELGDSALYLCASSATGTGKVKLFFGSGTQLSVL.

This clone has only one observation. This chain joins TRBV6-5 and TRBJ2-7; 8 bases fit TRBD1. The germline V gene has CDR1 MNHEY and CDR2 SVGAGI. Trimming removed 10 bases from V and 5 bases from J; junction bases left unmatched: 13. The CDR3 has 14 residues. CDR3 protein: CATAYGQGRNEQYF. Written as DNA, the CDR3 is TGTGCCACCGCGTACGGACAGGGTAGGAACGAGCAGTACTTC.

This clone was detected only once. The chain combines TRBV7-8 with TRBJ2-2; D not resolved. Germline V lookup: CDR1 SGHVS, CDR2 FQNEAQ. Between the trimmed V and J ends, which lost 8 bases and 0 bases, there was a span of 13 bases. The CDR3 sequence is 15 residues long. CDR3 nucleotides: TGTGCCAGCGGCAGGTTTATCGCGAACACCGGGGAGCTGTTTTTT. Encoded protein: CASGRFIANTGELFF.

The chain uses TRBV24-1 and TRBJ1-2; D remains ambiguous. Looked up from germline, CDR1 is KGHDR and CDR2 is SFDVKD. V lost 0 bases and J lost 7, with 5 bases in between. The CDR3 runs to 12 residues. The CDR3 coding sequence is TGTGCCACCAGTGATTTGTGGAGTGGCTACACCTTC. Encoded protein: CATSDLWSGYTF.

The chain employs TRBV3-1 (or the pseudogene TRBV3-2) and TRBJ2-5; 10 bases map to TRBD2. The CDR3 is 17 amino acids. The V gene's germline CDR1 is LGHDT and CDR2 YNNKEL (reference sequence). Germline trimming cut 4 bases from V and 3 bases from J; bases unmatched to any gene: 11. CDR3 sequence: CASSRAMSGGGKETQYF. The CDR3 DNA is TGTGCCAGCAGCCGAGCAATGAGCGGGGGGGGTAAAGAGACCCAGTACTTC.

V usage is TRBV24-1 and J usage is TRBJ2-2; D gene unclear. V dropped 3 bases and J dropped 2 bases, with 12 bases sitting between them. The CDR3 is made up of 16 amino acids. Per the germline V gene, CDR1 is KGHDR and CDR2 is SFDVKD. CDR3 bases: TGTGCCACCAGTGATGAGAACAGTGTTAACACCGGGGAGCTGTTTTTT. It specifies CATSDENSVNTGELFF.

This clone was seen once. Additional DNA sequences in this sample encode the identical CDR3. The CDR3 coding sequence is TGTGCCAGCAGTTCCAGGGGTGGCTACACCTTC. It codes for CASSSRGGYTF. This chain connects TRBV12-3 or TRBV12-4 to TRBJ1-2, with a tentative D call TRBD1 (6 bases). V was trimmed by 4 bases and J by 7 bases, leaving 7 bases between them. The CDR3 has 11 residues.

This chain uses TRBV24-1 with TRBJ2-3, with a possible D match to TRBD1 (7 bases). V dropped 9 bases and J dropped 10 bases, with 13 bases sitting between them. Germline CDR1 is KGHDR and CDR2 is SFDVKD. This CDR3 region has 11 residues. The CDR3 here is CATYGGTAQYF. CDR3 DNA: TGTGCCACCTATGGGGGGACAGCGCAGTATTTT.